This TCR beta chain comes out of a study of CD8 T cells in Susac syndrome. Negative isolation was used for CD8+ and CD4+ T cells, and FACS enrichment was applied to TEMRA cells. Study conclusions and caveats: In total CD8+ repertoires, more than 15 Susac-specific public clones were found, and a few in CD8+ TEMRA repertoires.

RNA totalling roughly 0.45 to 1 ug underwent reverse transcription with random hexamers. Each CDR3 protein is one row after TCRdb ran MiXCR on the immunoSEQ multiplex PCR reads. The sample lists fewer than 140,000 distinct CDR3 sequences; roughly 95% were seen once. Regarding this clonotype: The antigen is unknown.

The CDR3 runs to 14 residues. V was clipped by 2 bases and J by 3 bases; unmatched bases: 2. Germline V gene lookup returns CDR1 SGDLS and CDR2 YYNGEE. The TCR originated in a human donor with Susac syndrome. The chain joins TRBV9 to TRBJ2-7; 10 nucleotides line up with TRBD2. The sequencing input was CD8+ T cells from PBMCs. The CDR3 region has the DNA TGTGCCAGCAGCGTCGGGACTAGCGTCTACGAGCAGTACTTC. This translates into CASSVGTSVYEQYF.